The clone carrying this T cell receptor beta chain has just a few counts. The data derive from a study of blood T cell repertoires in COVID-19. The overall study: Samples of COVID-19 (acute and convalescent) were obtained from the United States, Italy and Spain. T cells, B-cell-depleted T cells, or PBMCs provided the cDNA or gDNA that served as material.

The assay was immunoSEQ multiplex PCR, and TCRdb's table has in-frame clones only and misses some. The sample records roughly 260,000 clones, about 90% being singletons. The specimen was peripheral blood. This clonotype originated in a person aged 18 to 35 with COVID-19, enrolled during active disease.

The CDR3 reads CASSQDGALSNTEAFF. CDR3 sequence (DNA): TGTGCCAGCAGCCAAGATGGGGCATTATCGAACACTGAAGCTTTCTTT. The J gene is TRBJ1-1, the V gene TRBV3-1 (or the pseudogene TRBV3-2); D might be TRBD1 (5 bases). Germline CDR1 reads LGHDT; CDR2 reads YNNKEL (reference sequence). The CDR3 totals 16 residues. V was clipped by 0 bases and J by 1 base, with 12 bases between them.